The 19 T cell receptor beta chains below come from one sample, sequenced in a study of cytomegalovirus exposure and HLA in healthy donors. It was with 60 Vbeta and 13 Jbeta primers that the PCR ran. Sequencing was performed with immunoSEQ multiplex PCR; in TCRdb, only in-frame clones are kept and a portion is missing. The sample carries approximately 140,000 clones, over 75% recorded once. The sample was PBMCs. These receptors all stem from a woman aged 40 to 49 in good health and CMV-seronegative.

J is TRBJ2-1 and V is TRBV5-4; perhaps TRBD2 as D (6 bases). This CDR3 comprises 13 residues. V was cut by 4 bases and J by 8 bases, with 13 bases left in between. Germline CDR1 SGHNT, CDR2 YYREEE (reference sequence). The CDR3 DNA reads as TGTGCCAGCAGCATCGGAGGGCTCTATGAGCAGTTCTTC. Amino acids: CASSIGGLYEQFF.

This sequence joins TRBV6-5 and TRBJ1-2, with TRBD1 matching over 7 bases. With V trimmed by 4 bases and J by 4 bases, 0 bases remained unmatched. The CDR3 runs 12 residues. From germline, CDR1 is MNHEY and CDR2 SVGAGI. The CDR3 DNA reads TGTGCCAGCAGTTCAGGGGGCTATGGCTACACCTTC. This codes for CASSSGGYGYTF.

The chain carries TRBV4-1 and TRBJ2-1, with 9 nucleotides matching TRBD2. This CDR3 is built from 18 residues. CDR1 and CDR2 from the germline V gene are MGHRA and YSYEKL. The V segment lost 0 bases and the J segment 5 bases; nucleotides outside the gene matches: 11. CDR3 sequence: CASSQDIAGVGDDNEQFF. As DNA, the CDR3 is TGCGCCAGCAGCCAAGATATAGCGGGGGTAGGGGATGACAATGAGCAGTTCTTC.

The gene calls are TRBV12-2 and TRBJ2-1; TRBD2 is the table's D call, not checked against the DNA. TRBV12-2 is a known pseudogene. The CDR3 has 16 residues. CDR3 nucleotide sequence: TGTGCAAGACCCTGTCAGACTAGCGGGAGGTACAATGAGCAGTTCTTC. Its translation: CARPCQTSGRYNEQFF.

The rearrangement uses TRBV30 and TRBJ2-1; tentatively, D is TRBD2 (5 bases). The V gene lost 1 base and the J gene lost 0 bases, with 10 bases spanning the gap. This CDR3 contains 15 residues. CDR1 is GTSNPN and CDR2 is SVGIG in the germline V gene (reference sequence). CDR3 nucleotide sequence: TGTGCCTGGAGTGACGGGGTTAGCTCCTACAATGAGCAGTTCTTC. Translating gives CAWSDGVSSYNEQFF.

The V call is TRBV6-5, the J call TRBJ2-7; 9 nucleotides align to TRBD1. Per germline, CDR1 MNHEY and CDR2 SVGAGI. The V and J ends lost 4 bases and 1 base, in that order; junction bases with no gene match: 8. The CDR3 covers 16 residues. CDR3 amino acids: CASSSRDGTGSYEQYF. The CDR3 region has the DNA TGTGCCAGCAGTTCCCGAGACGGGACAGGGTCCTACGAGCAGTACTTC.

The chain is built from TRBV5-1 and TRBJ1-4, with D unclear. V was cut by 1 base and J by 5 bases, with 9 bases left in between. The CDR3 sequence is 14 residues long. Looked up from germline, CDR1 is SGHRS and CDR2 is YFSETQ. The CDR3 DNA reads TGCGCCAGCAGCTTGAGTACGGTAAATGAAAAACTGTTTTTT. This encodes CASSLSTVNEKLFF.

This chain uses TRBV7-2 with TRBJ2-3, with 11 bases lining up with TRBD2. The CDR3 is 16 residues long. J lost 6 bases, V lost 5 bases, and 10 bases had no gene match. Looked up from germline, CDR1 is SGHTA and CDR2 is FQGNSA. The CDR3 here is CASSPRVAGGWDTQYF. Here the CDR3 DNA reads TGTGCCAGCAGCCCGAGGGTAGCGGGAGGGTGGGATACGCAGTATTTT.

The rearrangement joins TRBV4-1 to TRBJ2-3; D perhaps matches TRBD2 (5 bases). The CDR3 spans 17 residues. Germline values: CDR1 MGHRA, CDR2 YSYEKL. The V gene lost 0 bases and the J gene lost 4 bases, with 17 bases spanning the gap. CDR3 residues: CASSQDQAAGYSDTQYF. The CDR3 coding sequence is TGCGCCAGCAGCCAAGATCAAGCGGCGGGTTATTCAGATACGCAGTATTTT.

This chain connects TRBV20-1 to TRBJ2-1, with 8 bases identical to TRBD2. Germline V CDR1 and CDR2: DFQATT, SNEGSKA (reference sequence). This CDR3 is built from 10 residues. The CDR3 sequence is CRVAGYEQFF. The CDR3 region has the DNA TGCAGGGTAGCGGGATATGAGCAGTTCTTC.

The chain employs TRBV2 and TRBJ2-3; 7 positions agree with TRBD2. The trim removed 5 bases at V and 2 bases at J, leaving 7 bases unmatched. From germline, CDR1 is SNHLY and CDR2 FYNNEI. The CDR3 extends over 15 amino acids. CDR3 sequence reads: CASSWDYGSTDTQYF. The DNA of the CDR3 is TGTGCCAGCAGTTGGGACTACGGTTCCACAGATACGCAGTATTTT.

V gene TRBV7-2 combines with J gene TRBJ2-1, with D possibly matching TRBD2 (5 bases). Trimming left V 6 bases short and J 0 bases short, with 12 bases between. The CDR3 contains 15 residues. The germline gives CDR1 SGHTA, CDR2 FQGNSA. The CDR3 DNA reads as TGTGCCAGCAGACTAGACTTTAGCTCCTACAATGAGCAGTTCTTC. Its protein product is CASRLDFSSYNEQFF.

The V call is TRBV27, the J call TRBJ2-6, with D unresolved. CDR1 MNHEY and CDR2 SMNVEV come from the germline V gene (reference sequence). The CDR3 has 16 residues. Trimming left V 7 bases short and J 2 bases short, with 15 bases between. Here the CDR3 DNA reads TGTGCCAGCAAAAGACCAGGCGCCCCTGGGGCCAACGTCCTGACTTTC. Translating it yields CASKRPGAPGANVLTF.

V usage is TRBV29-1 and J usage is TRBJ1-2; D call uncertain. The length of the CDR3 is 15 residues. With 5 bases removed from V and 4 bases from J, the gap between germline ends came to 20 bases. Germline assignment: CDR1 SQVTM and CDR2 ANQGSEA. This chain's CDR3 is CSVLRADFFSYGYTF. The CDR3 DNA reads TGCAGCGTTTTAAGAGCAGACTTTTTTAGCTATGGCTACACCTTC.

The V and J genes are TRBV11-2 and TRBJ1-2; D is undetermined. With 1 base removed from V and 4 bases from J, the gap between germline ends came to 13 bases. Germline V CDR1 and CDR2: SGHAT, FQNNGV. This CDR3 has 15 amino acids. CDR3 DNA: TGTGCCAGCAGCTTAGCGACGTTGGGCACCTATGGCTACACCTTC. As protein: CASSLATLGTYGYTF.

The chain couples TRBV6-5 to TRBJ1-2; tentative D call: TRBD1 (5 bases). The CDR3 is made up of 13 amino acids. V was trimmed by 0 bases and J by 8 bases, leaving 10 bases between them. Germline V gene lookup returns CDR1 MNHEY and CDR2 SVGAGI. CDR3 sequence reads: CASSYSTVRGYTF. The CDR3 DNA follows: TGTGCCAGCAGTTACTCGACAGTGAGGGGCTACACCTTC.

This clone was recorded once. The V gene is TRBV18, the J gene TRBJ2-3; weak D call: TRBD2 (7 bases). CDR3 length: 19 amino acids. Germline V gives CDR1 KGHSH, CDR2 LQKENI. Trimming pared 3 bases from V and 0 bases from J, leaving 22 bases between. CDR3 in amino acids: CASSPFGQGGTTSTDTQYF. The CDR3 nucleotides read TGTGCCAGCTCACCGTTTGGGCAGGGAGGGACAACTAGCACAGATACGCAGTATTTT.

This clone showed up just a few times. This chain links TRBV6-6 with TRBJ2-7, with D possibly TRBD1 on 5 matching bases. Trimming removed 7 bases from V and 2 bases from J, with 12 bases in between. The CDR3 sequence is 13 residues long. Germline CDR1 and CDR2: MNHNY and SVGAGI (reference sequence). CDR3 coding DNA: TGTGCCAGCACTTCGCAGGGTCCCTACGAGCAGTACTTC. It encodes CASTSQGPYEQYF.

The V and J genes are TRBV2 and TRBJ1-5, with 7 bases that match TRBD1. J was trimmed by 0 bases and V by 6 bases; bases with no gene match: 2. The CDR3 runs to 14 residues. Germline CDR1 reads SNHLY; CDR2 reads FYNNEI. The CDR3: CASSRTGSNQPQHF. CDR3 in DNA: TGTGCCAGCAGCCGGACAGGTAGCAATCAGCCCCAGCATTTT.